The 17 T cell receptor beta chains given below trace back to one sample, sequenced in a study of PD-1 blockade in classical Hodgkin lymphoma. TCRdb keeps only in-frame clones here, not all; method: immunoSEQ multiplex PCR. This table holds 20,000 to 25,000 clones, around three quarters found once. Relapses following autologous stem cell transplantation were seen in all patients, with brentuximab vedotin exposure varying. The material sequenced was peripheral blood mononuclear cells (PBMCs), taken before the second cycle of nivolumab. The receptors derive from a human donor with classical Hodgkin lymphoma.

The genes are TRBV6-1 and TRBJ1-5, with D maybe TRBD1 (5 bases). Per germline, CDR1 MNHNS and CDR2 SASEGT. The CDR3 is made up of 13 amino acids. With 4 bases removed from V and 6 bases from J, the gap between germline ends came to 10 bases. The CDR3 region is CASSGGVAQPQHF. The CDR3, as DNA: TGTGCCAGCAGTGGAGGGGTAGCTCAGCCCCAGCATTTT.

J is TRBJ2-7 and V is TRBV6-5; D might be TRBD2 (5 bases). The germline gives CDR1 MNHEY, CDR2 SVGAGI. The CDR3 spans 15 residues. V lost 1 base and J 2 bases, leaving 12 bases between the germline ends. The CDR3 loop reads CASSYLRTGTYEQYF. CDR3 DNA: TGTGCCAGCAGTTACTTAAGGACCGGGACCTACGAGCAGTACTTC.

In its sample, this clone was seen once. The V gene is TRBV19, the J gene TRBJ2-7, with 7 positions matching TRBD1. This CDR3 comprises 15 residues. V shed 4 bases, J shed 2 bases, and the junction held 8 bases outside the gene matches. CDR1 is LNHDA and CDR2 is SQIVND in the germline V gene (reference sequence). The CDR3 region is CASSTTPTGTYEQYF. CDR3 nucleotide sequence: TGTGCCAGTAGTACAACCCCGACAGGGACCTACGAGCAGTACTTC. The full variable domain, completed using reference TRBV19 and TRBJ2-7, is DGGITQSPKYLFRKEGQNVTLSCEQNLNHDAMYWYRQDPGQGLRLIYYSQIVNDFQKGDIAEGYSVSREKKESFPLTVTSAQKNPTAFYLCASSTTPTGTYEQYFGPGTRLTVT.

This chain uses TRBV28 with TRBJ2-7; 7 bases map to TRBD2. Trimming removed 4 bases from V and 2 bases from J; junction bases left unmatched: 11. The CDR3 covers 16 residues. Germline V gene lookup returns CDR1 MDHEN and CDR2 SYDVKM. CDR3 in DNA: TGTGCCAGCAGTTCGACTTGGGACTATCAAACCTACGAGCAGTACTTC. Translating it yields CASSSTWDYQTYEQYF.

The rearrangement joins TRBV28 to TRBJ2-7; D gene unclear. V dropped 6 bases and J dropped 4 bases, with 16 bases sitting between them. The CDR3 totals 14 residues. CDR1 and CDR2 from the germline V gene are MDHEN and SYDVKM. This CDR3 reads CASSLALGGYEQYF. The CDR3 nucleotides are TGTGCCAGCAGCTTAGCCCTGGGTGGGTACGAGCAGTACTTC. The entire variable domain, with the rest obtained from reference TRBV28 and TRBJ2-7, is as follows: DVKVTQSSRYLVKRTGEKVFLECVQDMDHENMFWYRQDPGLGLRLIYFSYDVKMKEKGDIPEGYSVSREKKERFSLILESASTNQTSMYLCASSLALGGYEQYFGPGTRLTVT.

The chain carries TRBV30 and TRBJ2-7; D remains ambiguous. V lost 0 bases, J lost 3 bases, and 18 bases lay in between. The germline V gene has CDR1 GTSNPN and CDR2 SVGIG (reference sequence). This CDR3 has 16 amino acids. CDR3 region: CAWSVNRNSHYYEQYF. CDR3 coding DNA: TGTGCCTGGAGTGTAAATCGCAACTCACACTACTACGAGCAGTACTTC.

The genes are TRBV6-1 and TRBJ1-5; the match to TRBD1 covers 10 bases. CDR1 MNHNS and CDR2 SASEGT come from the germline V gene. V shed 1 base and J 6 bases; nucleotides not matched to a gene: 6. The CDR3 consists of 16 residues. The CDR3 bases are TGTGCCAGCAGTGAAGGAGGGGGACAGGGGTCTCAGCCCCAGCATTTT. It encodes CASSEGGGQGSQPQHF.

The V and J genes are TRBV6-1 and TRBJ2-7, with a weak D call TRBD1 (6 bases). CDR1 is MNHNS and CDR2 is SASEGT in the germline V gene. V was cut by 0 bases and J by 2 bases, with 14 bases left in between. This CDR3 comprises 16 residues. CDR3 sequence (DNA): TGTGCCAGCAGTGAAGCCTCCGGGACATTCGCCTACGAGCAGTACTTC. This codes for CASSEASGTFAYEQYF.

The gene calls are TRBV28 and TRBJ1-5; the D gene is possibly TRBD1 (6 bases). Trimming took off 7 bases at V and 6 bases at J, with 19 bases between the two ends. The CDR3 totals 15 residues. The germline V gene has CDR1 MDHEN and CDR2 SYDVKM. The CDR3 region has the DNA TGTGCCAGCAACTCGCTCGAGGAAGGGGGTCAGCCCCAGCATTTT. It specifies CASNSLEEGGQPQHF.

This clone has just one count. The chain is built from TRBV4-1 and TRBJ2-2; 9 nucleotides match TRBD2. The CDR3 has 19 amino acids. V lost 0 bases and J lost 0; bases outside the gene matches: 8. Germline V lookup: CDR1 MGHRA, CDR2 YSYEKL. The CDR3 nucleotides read TGCGCCAGCAGCCAAGATAGTCTAGCGGGACGTGCGAACACCGGGGAGCTGTTTTTT. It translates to CASSQDSLAGRANTGELFF.

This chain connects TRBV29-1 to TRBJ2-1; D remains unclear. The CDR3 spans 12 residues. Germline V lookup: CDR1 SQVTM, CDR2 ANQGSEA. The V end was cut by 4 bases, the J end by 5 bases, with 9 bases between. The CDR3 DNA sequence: TGCAGCGTTGTTAACCGAAACAATGAGCAGTTCTTC. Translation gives CSVVNRNNEQFF.

CDR3 protein: CAISESSVSLDTQYF. Written as DNA, the CDR3 is TGTGCCATCAGTGAGTCGTCAGTGTCCCTAGATACGCAGTATTTT. The chain joins TRBV10-3 to TRBJ2-3; D remains unclear. Trimming took 0 bases from V and 5 from J, leaving 12 bases between them. The CDR3 is 15 amino acids. The V gene's germline CDR1 is ENHRY and CDR2 SYGVKD.

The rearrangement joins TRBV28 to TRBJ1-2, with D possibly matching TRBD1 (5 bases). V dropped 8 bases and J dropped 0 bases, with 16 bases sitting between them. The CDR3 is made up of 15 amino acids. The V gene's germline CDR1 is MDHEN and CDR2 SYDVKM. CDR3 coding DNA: TGTGCCAGCGAGGGAGCAGGGCCCCCTAACTATGGCTACACCTTC. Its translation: CASEGAGPPNYGYTF.

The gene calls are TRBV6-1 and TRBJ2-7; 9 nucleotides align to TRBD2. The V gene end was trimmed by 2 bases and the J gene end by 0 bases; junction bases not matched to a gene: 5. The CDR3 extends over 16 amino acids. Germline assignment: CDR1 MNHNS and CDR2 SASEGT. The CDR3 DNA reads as TGTGCCAGCAGTGAATTGGCGGGAGGGGGCTCCTACGAGCAGTACTTC. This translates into CASSELAGGGSYEQYF.

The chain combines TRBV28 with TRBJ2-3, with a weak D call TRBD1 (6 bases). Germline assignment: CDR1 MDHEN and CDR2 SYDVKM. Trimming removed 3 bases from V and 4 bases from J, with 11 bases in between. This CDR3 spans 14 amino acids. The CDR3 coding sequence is TGTGCCAGCAGTTTTTTACAGGGCTCAGATACGCAGTATTTT. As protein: CASSFLQGSDTQYF.

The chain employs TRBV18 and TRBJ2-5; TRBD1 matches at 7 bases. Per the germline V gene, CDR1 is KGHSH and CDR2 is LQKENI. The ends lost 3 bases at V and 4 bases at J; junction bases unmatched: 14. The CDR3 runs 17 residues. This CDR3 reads CASSPRTPGQWGETQYF. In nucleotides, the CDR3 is TGTGCCAGCTCACCTAGGACTCCGGGACAGTGGGGAGAGACCCAGTACTTC.

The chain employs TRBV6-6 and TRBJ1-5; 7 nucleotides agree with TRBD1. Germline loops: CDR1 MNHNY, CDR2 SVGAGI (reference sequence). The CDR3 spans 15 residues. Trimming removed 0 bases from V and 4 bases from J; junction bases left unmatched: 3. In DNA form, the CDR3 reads TGTGCCAGCAGTTACTCCGGCAGGGGGAATCAGCCCCAGCATTTT. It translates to CASSYSGRGNQPQHF.